This entry describes one TCR beta chain. Its target is not known. This sample stems from a study of beta chain features in type 1 diabetes. Study results and caveats: Insertions were fewer and deletions more numerous at VDJ junctions in type 1 diabetes patients. Overrepresentation of cells with high TCR expression could result from cDNA sequencing. Compared to healthy donors, patients appeared to have naive, central memory and Treg TCRB repertoires that were more alike.

The entirety of the isolated RNA underwent reverse transcription, so expressed TCRB transcripts were sequenced. Naive, central memory and regulatory T cell samples produced a mean of approximately 3.5 million reads. Libraries were prepared by immunoSEQ multiplex PCR; TCRdb keeps only in-frame clonotypes and omits some of them. This table has more than 300,000 clones, roughly an eighth appearing once. The V end lost 0 bases, the J end lost 2 bases, and 8 bases lay between the germline ends. CDR3 length: 13 residues. Germline V gives CDR1 GTSNPN, CDR2 SVGIG (reference sequence). The chain combines TRBV30 with TRBJ2-7, with D uncertain. This receptor was obtained from a man aged 18 to 35 in good health. The sample consisted of naive CD4+ T cells from blood. This CDR3 reads CAWSVTTAYEQYF. CDR3 DNA: TGTGCCTGGAGTGTTACTACCGCCTACGAGCAGTACTTC.